Sequencing of this T cell receptor beta chain was carried out in a study of CD8 T cells in Susac syndrome (dated by TCRdb to the late 2010s). With respect to the entire study: Repertoire sequencing was used to test whether CD8+ T cell activation and differentiation in Susac syndrome was antigen driven. CD8+ T cell repertoire clonality was compared between more than 9 healthy donors, approximately 14 Susac syndrome patients and roughly 15 multiple sclerosis patients. Overall results and qualifications from the work: The number of individuals in the TCR sequencing and HLA analysis was recognized as being relatively small.

This clonotype was seen a handful of times. Its antigen is unknown. Base qualities are not provided; no much larger clone lies one nucleotide away. RNA was extracted using the RNeasy kit, and roughly 0.5 to 1 ug of the RNA was reverse transcribed with random hexamers. The immunoSEQ multiplex PCR assay, covering 54 Vbeta and 13 Jbeta segments, was used to amplify TCR beta CDR3 regions. PCR amplification bias was corrected by using a synthetic template baseline for primer optimization and computational correction. As for the original processing: Reads were assigned to V, D and J genes according to IMGT and analyzed in immunoSEQ Analyzer, with only productive sequences retained. Clonality was computed as one minus Shannon entropy normalized by log2 of the number of productive unique sequences. For each patient and control, public and private clones were evaluated among the 100 most prevalent clones. Clones were defined as Susac-specific if absent from the healthy and MS cohorts, from 1052 published viral clones and from other ImmuneACCESS disease sequences. Starting from the raw public reads, TCRdb applied fastp trimming at Q25, assembled clones with MiXCR and retained in-frame beta chains. Rows with one shared CDR3 protein collapse into an entry with the most common genes and DNA. TCRdb's processing, not the study's, gives the V and J calls here. For this sample the table gives 200,000 to 250,000 distinct CDR3 sequences, of which approximately 90% were detected only once. Of the sample, about 0.12% falls within the top ten clones.

Peripheral blood CD8+ and CD4+ T cells from healthy donors, Susac syndrome patients and multiple sclerosis patients were profiled by high-throughput TCR beta sequencing. The multiple sclerosis controls were treatment-naive patients who had stable or active relapsing-remitting disease and met the revised McDonald criteria. Bulk CD8+ and CD4+ T cells were purified by magnetic negative isolation, whereas CD8+ TEMRA cells were enriched by FACS. Blood was drawn into EDTA tubes, processed within 24 hours, and PBMCs were isolated by density gradient centrifugation. PBMCs intended for TCR sequencing were cryopreserved in liquid nitrogen and were subsequently thawed in a 37 degrees C water bath. The sorted or isolated CD4+, CD8+ and CD8+ TEMRA cells had a purity of 90% or higher. Trimming costs V 7 bases and J 4 bases, and their ends lie 13 bases apart. Spanning cysteine to phenylalanine, the CDR3 consists of 14 amino acids. Only the CDR3 part of the read is kept: 42 bases, read in frame from the first base. The germline V gene (reference sequence) specifies MNHEY as CDR1 and SMNVEV as CDR2.

The chain uses TRBV27 and TRBJ2-2; the D segment could be TRBD2, given 6 matching bases. The TCR was taken from a human donor with multiple sclerosis. The sample comprised CD8+ T cells from PBMCs. At the DNA level, the sequence is TGTGCCAGCAATATTGGAGGGACCACCGGGGAGCTGTTTTTT. The encoded protein is CASNIGGTTGELFF.